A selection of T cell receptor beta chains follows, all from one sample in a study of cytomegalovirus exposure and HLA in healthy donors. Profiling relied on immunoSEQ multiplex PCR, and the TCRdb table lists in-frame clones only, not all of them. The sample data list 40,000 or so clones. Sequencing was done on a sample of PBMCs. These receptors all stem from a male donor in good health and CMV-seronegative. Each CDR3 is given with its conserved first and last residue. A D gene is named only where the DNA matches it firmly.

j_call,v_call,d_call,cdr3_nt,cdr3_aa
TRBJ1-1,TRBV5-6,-,TGTGCCAGCAGCCTTTACGGAGGAGGTTTTTCACCTTTCTTT,CASSLYGGGFSPFF
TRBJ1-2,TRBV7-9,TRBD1,TGTGCCAGCAGAGTGACAGGGGCGAATGGCTACACCTTC,CASRVTGANGYTF
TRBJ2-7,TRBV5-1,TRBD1,TGCGCCAGCAGCTTGGCCGAACAGGGGAGAAGCGAGCAGTACTTC,CASSLAEQGRSEQYF
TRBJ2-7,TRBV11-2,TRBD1,TGTGCCAGCAGCGTCGACAGGGTCGAGCAGTACTTC,CASSVDRVEQYF
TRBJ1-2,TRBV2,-,TGTGCCAGCAGTGACCAGGGTGTCCCAACTTTGGATGGCTACACCTTC,CASSDQGVPTLDGYTF
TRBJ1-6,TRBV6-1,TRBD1,TGTGCCAGCTCGGCGGGTGGGACAGGGGCTTCACCCCTCCACTTT,CASSAGGTGASPLHF
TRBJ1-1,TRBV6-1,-,TGTGCCAGCAGTGAAGATTCAGGGATTGTCCCTGAAGCTTTCTTT,CASSEDSGIVPEAFF
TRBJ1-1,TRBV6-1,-,TGTGCCAGCAGTGAATATCGGGGTAGCACTGAAGCTTTCTTT,CASSEYRGSTEAFF
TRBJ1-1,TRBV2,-,TGTGCCAGCAGTGAACGGCGGAGAAACACTGAAGCTTTCTTT,CASSERRRNTEAFF
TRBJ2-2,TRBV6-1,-,TGTGCCAGCAGTTCGGGGGAAACCGGGGAGCTGTTTTTT,CASSSGETGELFF
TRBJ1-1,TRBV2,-,TGTGCCAGCAGCCTCTATGGGCCTGAACTTGCCACTGAAGCTTTCTTT,CASSLYGPELATEAFF
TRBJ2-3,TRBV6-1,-,TGTGCCAGCAGTAAACAGGGTTCAGTGGGGGATACGCAGTATTTT,CASSKQGSVGDTQYF
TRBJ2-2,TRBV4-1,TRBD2,TGCGCCAGCAGCCAAGGCGGACTAGCGGGGGCCGGGGAGCTGTTTTTT,CASSQGGLAGAGELFF
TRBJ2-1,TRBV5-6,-,TGTGCCAGCAGCTTGGGAGCCTACAATGAGCAGTTCTTC,CASSLGAYNEQFF
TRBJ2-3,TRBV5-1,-,TGCGCCAGCAGCTTAAGGGGCTTATTATCCACAGATACGCAGTATTTT,CASSLRGLLSTDTQYF
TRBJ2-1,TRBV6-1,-,TGTGCCAGCAGTGACCTGGCAGGGGCGATATACAATGAGCAGTTCTTC,CASSDLAGAIYNEQFF
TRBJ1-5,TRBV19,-,TGTGCCAGTAGTATATGGGCCCAGCACAATCAGCCCCAGCATTTT,CASSIWAQHNQPQHF
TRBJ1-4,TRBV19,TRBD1,TGTGCCAGCCGCAAAGAGACAGGGGGCGCTGAAAAACTGTTTTTT,CASRKETGGAEKLFF
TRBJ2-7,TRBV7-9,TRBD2,TGTGCCAGCAGCCAGGGAGGGACCCTCTCCTACGAGCAGTACTTC,CASSQGGTLSYEQYF
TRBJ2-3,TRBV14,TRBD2,TGTGCCAGCAGCCCAAGGGCTAGCGGGGGGGGAGGTGGGCGCACAGATACGCAGTATTTT,CASSPRASGGGGGRTDTQYF
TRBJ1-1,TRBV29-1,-,TGCAGCGTTGTTAGAGGGAACACTGAAGCTTTCTTT,CSVVRGNTEAFF
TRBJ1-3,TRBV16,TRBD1,TGTGCCAGCAGCCGACTAATCACAGGGGGATCTGGAAACACCATATATTTT,CASSRLITGGSGNTIYF
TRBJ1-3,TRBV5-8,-,TGTGCCAGCAGCTTTGACAGTTTTAACTCTGGAAACACCATATATTTT,CASSFDSFNSGNTIYF
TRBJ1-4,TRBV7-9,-,TGTGCCAGCAGCTCCTGGGGGGTTGGTGAAAAACTGTTTTTT,CASSSWGVGEKLFF
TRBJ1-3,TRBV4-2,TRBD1,TGTGCCAGCAGCCAACGGACAGGGGGCCCGGACACCATATATTTT,CASSQRTGGPDTIYF
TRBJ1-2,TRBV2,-,TGTGCCAGCAGTCAGGCCTCCTATGGCTACACCTTC,CASSQASYGYTF
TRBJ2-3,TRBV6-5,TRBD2,TGTGCCAGCAGTTACAGGACTAGCGGGTTCACAGATACGCAGTATTTT,CASSYRTSGFTDTQYF
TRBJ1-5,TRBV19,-,TGTGCCAGTAGTATCGGGGGAAATAGTCAGCCCCAGCATTTT,CASSIGGNSQPQHF
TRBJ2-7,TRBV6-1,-,TGTGCCAGCGACGACCTAGCGTACCTCTCCTACGAGCAGTACTTC,CASDDLAYLSYEQYF